Listed below are T cell receptor beta chains from one sample, sequenced in a study of blood T cell repertoires in COVID-19. Sequencing was performed with immunoSEQ multiplex PCR; in TCRdb, only in-frame clones are kept and a portion is missing. The sample has roughly 90,000 clones, roughly 90% seen once. Sequencing was performed on peripheral blood. The origin of the receptors is a human donor with active COVID-19. The donor label of this sample is uncertain. Each CDR3 is given with its conserved first and last residue. The D gene is left open where the match is weak. Clone size is shown for a subset of rows, as once, few, many or a class of expanded clone.

J gene,V gene,clone size,D gene,CDR3 length,CDR3 protein,CDR3 DNA
TRBJ1-6,TRBV28,NA,TRBD1,16,CASRMTGASYNSPLHF,TGTGCCAGCAGAATGACAGGGGCATCCTATAATTCACCCCTCCACTTT
TRBJ1-5,TRBV19,NA,TRBD1,15,CASTDGQVSNQPQHF,TGTGCCAGTACTGACGGACAGGTTAGCAATCAGCCCCAGCATTTT
TRBJ2-1,TRBV20-1,NA,NA,11,CSARGGTEQFF,TGCAGTGCTAGAGGGGGGACAGAGCAGTTCTTC
TRBJ2-2,TRBV3-1/TRBV3-2,NA,TRBD1,16,CASSQRTGGGTGELFF,TGTGCCAGCAGCCAGAGGACAGGGGGCGGTACCGGGGAGCTGTTTTTT
TRBJ2-5,TRBV7-6,NA,TRBD2,15,CASSAGLVRGETQYF,TGTGCCAGCAGCGCGGGACTAGTAAGGGGGGAGACCCAGTACTTC
TRBJ2-1,TRBV10-2,NA,TRBD2,14,CASRSPRAGDEQFF,TGCGCCAGCAGGTCCCCCCGGGCGGGGGATGAGCAGTTCTTC
TRBJ2-1,TRBV2,NA,TRBD2,13,CASSGLAGREQFF,TGTGCCAGCAGTGGACTAGCGGGGCGTGAGCAGTTCTTC
TRBJ1-1,TRBV11-2,NA,TRBD1,17,CASSLSGRGLFRTEAFF,TGTGCCAGCAGCTTATCGGGCAGGGGGTTGTTTCGAACTGAAGCTTTCTTT
TRBJ2-1,TRBV5-4,few,TRBD2,15,CASSLVLAGFHEQFF,TGTGCCAGCAGCTTGGTGCTAGCGGGGTTCCATGAGCAGTTCTTC
TRBJ2-3,TRBV3-1/TRBV3-2,NA,NA,14,CASSSGVRPDTQYF,TGTGCCAGCAGCTCAGGGGTTAGACCAGATACGCAGTATTTT
TRBJ2-7,TRBV6-1,NA,TRBD1,17,CASSEIRGTGVYYEQYF,TGTGCCAGCAGTGAAATTAGGGGGACAGGGGTGTACTACGAGCAGTACTTC
TRBJ1-2,TRBV5-3,NA,TRBD1,14,CARSPGTASYGYTF,TGTGCCAGAAGCCCGGGGACAGCAAGCTATGGCTACACCTTC
TRBJ1-1,TRBV2,few,TRBD1,14,CASMRDSLNTEAFF,TGTGCCAGCATGAGGGACAGCCTGAACACTGAAGCTTTCTTT
TRBJ2-3,TRBV7-9,few,NA,14,CASSLGGVADTQYF,TGTGCCAGCAGCTTGGGCGGGGTGGCAGATACGCAGTATTTT
TRBJ1-2,TRBV23-1,NA,NA,12,CASSTRRRGYTF,TGCGCCAGCAGTACCAGGCGTAGGGGCTACACCTTC
TRBJ2-5,TRBV5-3,NA,NA,18,CARSQRSLGGMGWETQYF,TGTGCCAGAAGCCAACGCAGCCTGGGGGGTATGGGTTGGGAGACCCAGTACTTC
TRBJ2-3,TRBV5-4,NA,TRBD2,19,CASSLGSSGGSWGTDTQYF,TGTGCCAGCAGCTTGGGTAGTAGCGGGGGGTCATGGGGTACAGATACGCAGTATTTT
TRBJ2-7,TRBV25-1,NA,TRBD2,17,CASSDSLAGGGSHEQYF,TGTGCCAGCAGTGATTCTCTAGCGGGGGGGGGTTCCCACGAGCAGTACTTC
TRBJ2-7,TRBV19,NA,TRBD1,14,CASRRDRQTYEQYF,TGTGCCAGTAGACGGGACAGGCAAACCTACGAGCAGTACTTC
TRBJ2-1,TRBV9,NA,TRBD1,16,CASSERGQGVEVEQFF,TGTGCCAGCAGCGAGAGAGGACAGGGGGTCGAGGTTGAGCAGTTCTTC
TRBJ2-1,TRBV7-8,few,TRBD1,15,CASSSGQGRSNEQFF,TGTGCCAGCAGTTCCGGACAGGGAAGATCCAATGAGCAGTTCTTC
TRBJ2-7,TRBV7-9,once,TRBD2,13,CASSATSGYEQYF,TGTGCCAGCAGCGCCACTAGCGGCTACGAGCAGTACTTC
TRBJ1-6,TRBV9,NA,NA,18,CASSESNIPVPSNSPLHF,TGTGCCAGCAGCGAATCAAATATTCCGGTTCCCTCTAATTCACCCCTCCACTTT
TRBJ2-7,TRBV23-1,NA,TRBD1,16,CASSQPRERQGLEQYF,TGCGCCAGCAGTCAACCACGAGAGAGACAGGGTCTGGAGCAGTACTTC
TRBJ1-2,TRBV11-2,NA,NA,13,CASSLASGNGYTF,TGTGCCAGCAGCTTAGCGTCAGGTAACGGCTACACCTTC
TRBJ1-5,TRBV19,NA,TRBD1,16,CASSIVGQGPTQPQHF,TGTGCCAGTAGTATAGTCGGACAGGGCCCTACTCAGCCCCAGCATTTT
TRBJ1-1,TRBV9,NA,NA,13,CASSPSGRTEAFF,TGTGCCAGCAGCCCCTCAGGGCGGACTGAAGCTTTCTTT
TRBJ2-3,TRBV3-1/TRBV3-2,NA,TRBD2,15,CASSTLAGDGNTQYF,TGTGCCAGCAGCACACTAGCGGGGGATGGGAATACGCAGTATTTT
TRBJ1-1,TRBV5-4,NA,NA,14,CASSFRGWNTEAFF,TGTGCCAGCAGCTTCAGGGGTTGGAACACTGAAGCTTTCTTT
TRBJ2-3,TRBV7-8,NA,NA,15,CASSLAGASTDTQYF,TGTGCCAGCAGCTTAGCGGGGGCTAGCACAGATACGCAGTATTTT
TRBJ1-1,TRBV6-5,NA,NA,15,CASSTPRQARGEAFF,TGTGCCAGCAGTACCCCACGACAGGCCAGGGGTGAAGCTTTCTTT
TRBJ1-1,TRBV7-9,NA,NA,14,CASSPRQGNTEAFF,TGTGCCAGCAGCCCTAGGCAGGGAAACACTGAAGCTTTCTTT
TRBJ2-7,TRBV7-8,once,NA,13,CASSKGVAYEQYF,TGTGCCAGCAGCAAGGGGGTTGCTTACGAGCAGTACTTC
TRBJ2-5,TRBV7-2,NA,TRBD2,17,CAYQVTSGEETQETQYF,TGTGCCTATCAGGTGACTAGCGGGGAGGAGACCCAAGAGACCCAGTACTTC
TRBJ1-6,TRBV7-2,once,NA,13,CASSLFQGRALHF,TGTGCCAGCAGCTTATTTCAGGGGAGAGCCCTCCACTTT
TRBJ1-2,TRBV7-9,NA,NA,14,CASRHSTGDPGYTF,TGTGCCAGCAGGCATAGCACAGGCGATCCGGGCTACACCTTC
TRBJ2-7,TRBV4-3,NA,TRBD1,15,CASSPGGQGAYEQYF,TGCGCCAGCAGCCCGGGGGGACAGGGGGCCTACGAGCAGTACTTC
TRBJ1-6,TRBV19,NA,NA,17,CASSMSVFDSYNSPLHF,TGTGCCAGTAGTATGTCAGTATTTGACTCCTATAATTCACCCCTCCACTTT